Listed below are T cell receptor beta chains from one sample, sequenced in a study of T cell repertoires in cytomegalovirus infection. TCRdb used MiXCR to reprocess the reads, holding one entry per CDR3 protein. The sample carries approximately 170,000 distinct CDR3 sequences, approximately 17% recorded once. Sequenced sample: CD8+ T cells from PBMCs. These receptor sequences come from a human donor in good health (CMV status not recorded). Some clones in this sample may be carry-over from other donors' samples. CDR3s include the opening cysteine and the closing phenylalanine or tryptophan. Fields, in order: V gene, clone size, J gene, CDR3 protein. A row's size may be missing; if present it is once, few, many or a size class.

TRBV6-2/TRBV6-3	few	TRBJ2-1	CASSYLAGAHNEQFF
TRBV6-2/TRBV6-3	NA	TRBJ2-1	CASSYTPGLAGGYSYNEQFF
TRBV20-1	few	TRBJ2-1	CSARDVFVSNEQFF
TRBV4-2	few	TRBJ2-3	CASSQETGSTDTQYF
TRBV7-9	few	TRBJ2-1	CASSSRDLNSYNEQFF
TRBV2	NA	TRBJ1-2	CASSLSKGTAANYGYTF
TRBV27	NA	TRBJ2-7	CASSLSLAASYEQYF
TRBV6-2/TRBV6-3	many	TRBJ2-1	CASTRDSYNEQFF
TRBV27	NA	TRBJ2-7	CASGRPYEQYF
TRBV27	few	TRBJ2-3	CASRLSSTDTQYF
TRBV11-3	few	TRBJ2-1	CASSPPMSGRGSNEQFF
TRBV4-1	few	TRBJ2-5	CASSQEGYQETQYF
TRBV28	few	TRBJ1-5	CASDGKDNQPQHF